The 23 T cell receptor beta chains listed next were all sequenced from one sample in a study of control samples from healthy donors and cancer patients. Sequenced by immunoSEQ multiplex PCR; TCRdb stores in-frame clones only, minus some. The repertoire has 25,000 to 30,000 clones, 70% to 90% of them found once; the top ten carry about 3.7%. Source material: formalin-fixed, paraffin-embedded tissue. The receptors originated from a female donor with melanoma.

The J gene is TRBJ2-2, the V gene TRBV11-1, with D perhaps matching TRBD1 or TRBD2 (5 bases each). Germline lookup yields CDR1 SGHAT and CDR2 FQDESV (reference sequence). CDR3 length equals 13 residues. The V end was cut by 3 bases, the J end by 5 bases, with 7 bases between. As DNA, the CDR3 is TGTGCCAGCAGCTTTGGGGGTACCGGGGAGCTGTTTTTT. Translating it yields CASSFGGTGELFF.

This clone was recorded only once. V gene TRBV7-9 combines with J gene TRBJ2-5, with TRBD2 as a possible D gene (5 bases). The CDR3 is made up of 15 amino acids. In germline, CDR1 is SEHNR, CDR2 FQNEAQ (reference sequence). With 3 bases removed from V and 4 bases from J, the gap between germline ends came to 15 bases. CDR3 nucleotide sequence: TGTGCCAGCAGCTTTCTCGGGGTAGTTGGAGAGACCCAGTACTTC. Protein product: CASSFLGVVGETQYF.

The chain links TRBV7-2 to TRBJ1-2; TRBD1 matches 10 bases. The length of the CDR3 is 13 residues. V dropped 5 bases and J dropped 13; count of bases not matched to a gene: 10. CDR1 is SGHTA and CDR2 is FQGNSA in the germline V gene. This CDR3 reads CASSADRGGKSTF. The DNA of the CDR3 is TGTGCCAGCAGCGCGGACAGGGGGGGAAAGAGCACCTTC.

This clone has more than one count but fewer than ten. This rearrangement joins TRBV10-2 to TRBJ1-2, with D perhaps TRBD1 (5 bases). Germline V gene lookup returns CDR1 WSHSY and CDR2 SAAADI. The CDR3 extends over 14 amino acids. The ends were cut back, 3 bases at V and 5 bases at J, with 13 bases in the middle. CDR3 nucleotide sequence: TGCGCCAGCAGTGAATCCGGGACCGCTTATGGCTACACCTTC. This sequence encodes CASSESGTAYGYTF.

This clone was recorded only once. The chain has TRBV5-1 and TRBJ2-1; 10 positions match TRBD2. The CDR3 sequence is 22 residues long. Germline CDR1 reads SGHRS; CDR2 reads YFSETQ. The V segment lost 7 bases and the J segment 0 bases; nucleotides outside the gene matches: 25. The CDR3 coding sequence is TGCGCCAGCGGTCTCCCTCAGAAAGGGGAAAAAGCGGGAGGGAGCTCCTACAATGAGCAGTTCTTC. This encodes CASGLPQKGEKAGGSSYNEQFF.

The chain employs TRBV30 and TRBJ1-1; 8 positions match TRBD1. Germline V gene sequence: CDR1 GTSNPN, CDR2 SVGIG (reference sequence). V shed 4 bases, J shed 1 base, and the junction held 5 bases outside the gene matches. CDR3 length equals 14 residues. CDR3: CAWNSGTGNTEAFF. CDR3 nucleotides: TGTGCCTGGAACAGCGGGACAGGGAACACTGAAGCTTTCTTT.

The chain joins TRBV15 to TRBJ1-4; D unclear. The CDR3 runs to 15 residues. V dropped 2 bases and J dropped 8 bases, with 15 bases sitting between them. Germline-derived CDR1 and CDR2 are LNHNV and YYDKDF (reference sequence). As DNA, the CDR3 is TGTGCCACCAGCAGACCGGAACTGCCCTACGAAAAACTGTTTTTT. Protein product: CATSRPELPYEKLFF.

The chain has TRBV5-5 and TRBJ1-1, with D unclear. The V end was cut by 4 bases, the J end by 7 bases, with 11 bases between. CDR1 SGHKS and CDR2 YYEKEE come from the germline V gene (reference sequence). The CDR3 has 12 residues. The CDR3 sequence is CASSPIPGEAFF. As DNA, the CDR3 is TGTGCCAGCAGCCCTATACCCGGTGAAGCTTTCTTT.

The J gene is TRBJ1-2, the V gene TRBV19; D not certain. V dropped 8 bases and J dropped 0 bases, with 7 bases sitting between them. CDR1 LNHDA and CDR2 SQIVND come from the germline V gene (reference sequence). This CDR3 is built from 12 residues. This CDR3 reads CASGPPNYGYTF. The CDR3 DNA sequence: TGTGCCAGTGGGCCCCCTAACTATGGCTACACCTTC.

The chain recombines TRBV30 with TRBJ1-3; 7 positions agree with TRBD1. This CDR3 is built from 13 residues. Germline V gene lookup returns CDR1 GTSNPN and CDR2 SVGIG (reference sequence). V shed 5 bases, J shed 4 bases, and the junction held 5 bases outside the gene matches. CDR3: CAWGTAGGNTIYF. The CDR3 region has the DNA TGTGCCTGGGGGACAGCCGGAGGAAACACCATATATTTT.

V usage is TRBV7-9 and J usage is TRBJ1-6; D uncertain. CDR1 SEHNR and CDR2 FQNEAQ come from the germline V gene (reference sequence). V shed 5 bases and J shed 2 bases, with 4 bases lying between them. This CDR3 comprises 13 residues. CDR3 DNA sequence: TGTGCCAGCAGCCCACCCTATAATTCACCCCTCCACTTT. Encoded protein: CASSPPYNSPLHF. Looking up the rest from reference TRBV7-9 and TRBJ1-6 gives the full variable domain: DTGVSQNPRHKITKRGQNVTFRCDPISEHNRLYWYRQTLGQGPEFLTYFQNEAQLEKSRLLSDRFSAERPKGSFSTLEIQRTEQGDSAMYLCASSPPYNSPLHFGNGTRLTVT.

This clone was recorded only once. The rearrangement joins TRBV7-2 to TRBJ2-1, with 8 nucleotides matching TRBD1. In germline, CDR1 is SGHTA, CDR2 FQGNSA. Trimming took 0 bases from V and 2 from J; bases not matched to a gene: 3. The CDR3 has 16 amino acids. The CDR3 DNA reads TGTGCCAGCAGCTTAGCGGTCAGGGGGCCCTACAATGAGCAGTTCTTC. The encoded protein is CASSLAVRGPYNEQFF.

The chain couples TRBV5-1 to TRBJ2-3, with no clear D. This CDR3 is 14 amino acids long. Germline V gene sequence: CDR1 SGHRS, CDR2 YFSETQ. The V end lost 4 bases, the J end lost 3 bases, and 12 bases lay between the germline ends. CDR3 in amino acids: CASSLAGFTDTQYF. The CDR3 bases are TGCGCCAGCAGCCTCGCCGGGTTTACAGATACGCAGTATTTT.

This chain uses TRBV5-6 with TRBJ2-3; 12 bases map to TRBD2. The CDR3 runs to 18 residues. The germline V gene encodes CDR1 SGHDT and CDR2 YYEEEE. J was trimmed by 0 bases and V by 0 bases; bases with no gene match: 5. Here the CDR3 DNA reads TGTGCCAGCAGCTTGGTTCTAGCGGGAGGGCCGAGCACAGATACGCAGTATTTT. Encoded protein: CASSLVLAGGPSTDTQYF.

The chain joins TRBV29-1 to TRBJ2-3; unclear D gene. Trimming left V 6 bases short and J 1 base short, with 8 bases between. From germline, CDR1 is SQVTM and CDR2 ANQGSEA. This CDR3 contains 12 residues. The CDR3 DNA follows: TGCAGCGTCGCTAGGGGCACAGATACGCAGTATTTT. Its protein is CSVARGTDTQYF.

V and J are TRBV2 and TRBJ1-3; 7 positions agree with TRBD1. Trimming at V came to 8 bases and at J to 1 base, leaving 11 bases not matched to a gene. Germline values: CDR1 SNHLY, CDR2 FYNNEI. The length of the CDR3 is 16 residues. In DNA form, the CDR3 reads TGTGCCAGCGGCCCCCCACCGGACAGGTCTGGAAACACCATATATTTT. It encodes CASGPPPDRSGNTIYF.

The V and J genes are TRBV7-9 and TRBJ1-4; 11 bases are shared with TRBD1. Trimming took 5 bases from V and 3 from J; bases not matched to a gene: 5. CDR1 SEHNR and CDR2 FQNEAQ come from the germline V gene (reference sequence). This CDR3 has 16 amino acids. For the CDR3, the DNA is TGTGCCAGCAGCAAGGGACAGGGGGTGGCTAATGAAAAACTGTTTTTT. This encodes CASSKGQGVANEKLFF. The full variable domain, rest sourced from reference TRBV7-9 and TRBJ1-4, is DTGVSQNPRHKITKRGQNVTFRCDPISEHNRLYWYRQTLGQGPEFLTYFQNEAQLEKSRLLSDRFSAERPKGSFSTLEIQRTEQGDSAMYLCASSKGQGVANEKLFFGSGTQLSVL.

V usage is TRBV7-9 and J usage is TRBJ1-2; TRBD1 agrees at 10 bases. Germline-derived CDR1 and CDR2 are SEHNR and FQNEAQ (reference sequence). This CDR3 contains 14 residues. V gave up 6 bases and J gave up 5 bases; unmatched junction bases: 6. This chain's CDR3 is CASRPGQGNYGYTF. CDR3 coding DNA: TGTGCCAGCAGACCGGGACAGGGGAATTATGGCTACACCTTC.

Within the sample, this clone is medium-sized. The chain has TRBV15 and TRBJ2-2, with no clear D. The V end was cut by 3 bases, the J end by 1 base, with 3 bases between. In germline, CDR1 is LNHNV, CDR2 YYDKDF (reference sequence). This CDR3 spans 13 amino acids. The CDR3 region has the DNA TGTGCCACCAGCAGGCAGAACACCGGGGAGCTGTTTTTT. This translates into CATSRQNTGELFF.

This sequence joins TRBV18 and TRBJ1-2; D call uncertain. Germline CDR1 and CDR2: KGHSH and LQKENI. The CDR3 extends over 12 amino acids. Trimming pared 3 bases from V and 3 bases from J, leaving 5 bases between. The CDR3 DNA sequence: TGTGCCAGCTCACCCCGGGACTATGGCTACACCTTC. As protein: CASSPRDYGYTF.

This sequence joins TRBV18 and TRBJ1-3; 7 nucleotides line up with TRBD1. The ends lost 1 base at V and 2 bases at J; junction bases unmatched: 5. Germline values: CDR1 KGHSH, CDR2 LQKENI. The CDR3 spans 16 residues. The CDR3 here is CASSPQDRVAGNTIYF. The CDR3 DNA sequence: TGTGCCAGCTCACCACAAGACAGGGTTGCTGGAAACACCATATATTTT. Full variable domain (rest looked up from reference TRBV18 and TRBJ1-3): NAGVMQNPRHLVRRRGQEARLRCSPMKGHSHVYWYRQLPEEGLKFMVYLQKENIIDESGMPKERFSAEFPKEGPSILRIQQVVRGDSAAYFCASSPQDRVAGNTIYFGEGSWLTVV.

This clone was counted a few times. The chain uses TRBV7-2 and TRBJ1-1, with 9 bases identical to TRBD1. There are 14 residues in the CDR3. Germline CDR1 and CDR2: SGHTA and FQGNSA. V shed 6 bases, J shed 1 base, and the junction held 3 bases outside the gene matches. The DNA for the CDR3 is TGTGCCAGCAGTACAGGGGGCCCGAACACTGAAGCTTTCTTT. It codes for CASSTGGPNTEAFF.

V gene TRBV18 combines with J gene TRBJ1-1; D unclear. This CDR3 region has 11 residues. The V end lost 2 bases, the J end lost 4 bases, and 2 bases lay between the germline ends. CDR1 KGHSH and CDR2 LQKENI come from the germline V gene. The CDR3 loop is CASSPATEAFF. The CDR3 coding sequence is TGTGCCAGCTCACCAGCCACTGAAGCTTTCTTT. The entire variable domain, with the rest obtained from reference TRBV18 and TRBJ1-1, is as follows: NAGVMQNPRHLVRRRGQEARLRCSPMKGHSHVYWYRQLPEEGLKFMVYLQKENIIDESGMPKERFSAEFPKEGPSILRIQQVVRGDSAAYFCASSPATEAFFGQGTRLTVV.